Sequencing of this T cell receptor beta chain was carried out in a study of T cells in Graves' hyperthyroidism and ophthalmopathy. Amplification yielded TCR beta CDR3 regions, with RNA transcripts as the source. TCR CDR3 regions were first amplified by RT-PCR with HTBI primers. TCRdb called the multiplex PCR reads again in MiXCR, with one record for every CDR3 protein. The sample holds more than 500,000 distinct CDR3 sequences, 46% seen once. Exclusion followed for patients with uncontrolled infection, other autoimmune disease, pregnancy or lactation. The V end lost 10 bases, the J end lost 6 bases, and 15 bases lay between the germline ends. CDR1 and CDR2 (germline): ENHRY, SYGVKD. This CDR3 has 13 amino acids. This clonotype appeared many times.

The receptor comes from an adult woman with Graves' disease, either hyperthyroidism or ophthalmopathy (not recorded which). This sequence joins TRBV10-3 and TRBJ2-2; D not resolved. Sample: peripheral blood or thyroid tissue (not recorded which). CDR3 amino acids: CASGTERSGELFF. CDR3 sequence (DNA): TGTGCCAGCGGAACGGAACGGTCCGGGGAGCTGTTTTTT.